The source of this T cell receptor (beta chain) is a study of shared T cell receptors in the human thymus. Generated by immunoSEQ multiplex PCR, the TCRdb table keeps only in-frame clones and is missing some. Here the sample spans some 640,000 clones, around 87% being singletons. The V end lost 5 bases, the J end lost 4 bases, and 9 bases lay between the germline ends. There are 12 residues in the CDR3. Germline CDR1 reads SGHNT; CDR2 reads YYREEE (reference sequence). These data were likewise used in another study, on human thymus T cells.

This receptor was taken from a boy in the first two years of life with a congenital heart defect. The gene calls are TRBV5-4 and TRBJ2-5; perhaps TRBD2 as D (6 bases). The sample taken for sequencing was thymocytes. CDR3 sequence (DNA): TGTGCCAGCAGGGAGGGTGGAGAGACCCAGTACTTC. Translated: CASREGGETQYF.